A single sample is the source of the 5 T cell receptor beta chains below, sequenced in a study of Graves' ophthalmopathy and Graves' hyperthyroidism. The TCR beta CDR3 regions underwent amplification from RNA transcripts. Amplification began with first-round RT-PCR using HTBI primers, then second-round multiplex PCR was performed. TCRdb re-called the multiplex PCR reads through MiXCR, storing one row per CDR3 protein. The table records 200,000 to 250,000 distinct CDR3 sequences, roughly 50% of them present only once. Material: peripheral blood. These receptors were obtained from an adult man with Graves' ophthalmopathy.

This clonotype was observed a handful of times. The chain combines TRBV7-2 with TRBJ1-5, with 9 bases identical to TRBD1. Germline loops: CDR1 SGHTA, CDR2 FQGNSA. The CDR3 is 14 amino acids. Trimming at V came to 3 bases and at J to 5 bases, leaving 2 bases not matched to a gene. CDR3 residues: CASSFDRGDQPQHF. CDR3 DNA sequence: TGTGCCAGCAGCTTTGACAGGGGGGATCAGCCCCAGCATTTT.

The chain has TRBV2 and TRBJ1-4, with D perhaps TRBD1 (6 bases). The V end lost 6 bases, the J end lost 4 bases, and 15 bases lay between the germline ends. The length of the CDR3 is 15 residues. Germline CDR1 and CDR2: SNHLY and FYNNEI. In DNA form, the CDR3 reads TGTGCCAGCAGAACCCTGAGGGGGGTTAATGAAAAACTGTTTTTT. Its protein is CASRTLRGVNEKLFF. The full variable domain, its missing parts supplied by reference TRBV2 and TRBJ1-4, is EPEVTQTPSHQVTQMGQEVILRCVPISNHLYFYWYRQILGQKVEFLVSFYNNEISEKSEIFDDQFSVERPDGSNFTLKIRSTKLEDSAMYFCASRTLRGVNEKLFFGSGTQLSVL.

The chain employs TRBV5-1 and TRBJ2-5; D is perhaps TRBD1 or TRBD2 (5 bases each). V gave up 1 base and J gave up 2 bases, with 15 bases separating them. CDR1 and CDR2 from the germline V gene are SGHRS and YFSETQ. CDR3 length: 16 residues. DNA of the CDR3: TGCGCCAGCAGCTTGTGGGGGACCCAAAGTCAAGAGACCCAGTACTTC. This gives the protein CASSLWGTQSQETQYF.

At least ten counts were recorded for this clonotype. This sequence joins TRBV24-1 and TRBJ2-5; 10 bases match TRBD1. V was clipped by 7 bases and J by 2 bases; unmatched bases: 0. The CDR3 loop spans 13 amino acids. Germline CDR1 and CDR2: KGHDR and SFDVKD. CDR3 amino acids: CATRDRGQETQYF. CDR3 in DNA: TGTGCCACCAGGGACAGGGGGCAAGAGACCCAGTACTTC.

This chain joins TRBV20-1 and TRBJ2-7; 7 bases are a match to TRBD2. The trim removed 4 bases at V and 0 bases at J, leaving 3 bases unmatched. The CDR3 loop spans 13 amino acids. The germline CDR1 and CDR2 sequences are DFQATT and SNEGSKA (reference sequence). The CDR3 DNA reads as TGCAGTGCTAACCTAGCGGTCTCCTACGAGCAGTACTTC. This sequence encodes CSANLAVSYEQYF.